This entry features one TCR beta chain sequence. As handled by the study authors: Amplification of reference gene primers provided the estimated nucleated cell counts. TCRdb's copy holds only in-frame clones and misses some; the assay was immunoSEQ multiplex PCR. The V and J calls and the clone size are those of that table, but D and trimming were determined from the DNA. Counted here are approximately 120,000 clones, over 80% occurring once; the ten biggest clones make up 18%. The cohort comprised adults aged about 18 to 90 years residing in under 30 US areas. Which cohort a participant joined came from the clinical history participants gave. All recovered Cohort 3 donors got two negative PCRs, got clearance, or saw symptom resolution. The V and J ends lost 5 bases and 3 bases, in that order; junction bases with no gene match: 6. The CDR3 length is 14 residues. From germline, CDR1 is LNHDA and CDR2 SQIVND (reference sequence).

The data belong to a study of blood T cell repertoires in COVID-19. This sequence originates from a man aged 25-45 years who had recovered from COVID-19. This chain links TRBV19 with TRBJ2-5; 7 bases fit TRBD1. Sequenced input: PBMCs or T cells enriched from blood (not recorded which). As DNA, the CDR3 is TGTGCCAGTAGTCCGACAGGGATCGAAGAGACCCAGTACTTC. It is translated as CASSPTGIEETQYF. Together with reference TRBV19 and TRBJ2-5, the CDR3 gives the full variable domain: DGGITQSPKYLFRKEGQNVTLSCEQNLNHDAMYWYRQDPGQGLRLIYYSQIVNDFQKGDIAEGYSVSREKKESFPLTVTSAQKNPTAFYLCASSPTGIEETQYFGPGTRLLVL.